This T cell receptor (beta chain) was identified in a study of early T cells in non-severe SARS-CoV-2 infection. Background on the study: Sequencing targeted bulk RNA from unsorted whole blood, leaving chains unpaired.

This clonotype was counted only a few times. Its cognate antigen is unknown. Individual cDNA molecules were tagged with unique molecular identifiers. TCRdb re-analysed the 5' RACE reads in MiXCR, keeping a single row per CDR3 protein. This sample has 40,000 to 45,000 distinct CDR3 sequences, with approximately 5.9% found just once. Study-wide findings and caveats: The VDJdb matching leaned toward anti-spike CD8 responses and overlooked private and CD4 specificities.

The source of this sequence is an adult who was a healthcare worker with PCR-confirmed SARS-CoV-2 infection or an uninfected control (not recorded which). The sequences come from whole blood, collected at baseline.

CDR3 coding DNA: TGTGCCATCGCTGCGGGGGGGACGAGCACAGATACGCAGTATTTT. Its translation: CAIAAGGTSTDTQYF. The J gene is TRBJ2-3, the V gene TRBV10-3, with 9 nucleotides matching TRBD2. J gave up 0 bases and V 8 bases, and 6 bases lay outside the gene matches. The CDR3 totals 15 residues. Germline V gene lookup returns CDR1 ENHRY and CDR2 SYGVKD.